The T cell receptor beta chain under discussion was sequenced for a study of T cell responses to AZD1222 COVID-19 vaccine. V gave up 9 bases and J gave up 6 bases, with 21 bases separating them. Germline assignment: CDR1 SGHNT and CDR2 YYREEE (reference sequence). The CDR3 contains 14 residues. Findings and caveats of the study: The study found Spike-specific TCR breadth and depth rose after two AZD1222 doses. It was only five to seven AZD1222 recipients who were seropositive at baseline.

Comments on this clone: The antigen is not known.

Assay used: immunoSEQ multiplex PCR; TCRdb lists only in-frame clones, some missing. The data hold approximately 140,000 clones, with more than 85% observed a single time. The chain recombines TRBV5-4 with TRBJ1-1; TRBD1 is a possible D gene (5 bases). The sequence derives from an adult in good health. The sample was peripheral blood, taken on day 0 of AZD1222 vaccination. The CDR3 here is CATSTGGPLPEAFF. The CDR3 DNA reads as TGTGCCACCTCTACGGGGGGTCCTTTGCCTGAAGCTTTCTTT.